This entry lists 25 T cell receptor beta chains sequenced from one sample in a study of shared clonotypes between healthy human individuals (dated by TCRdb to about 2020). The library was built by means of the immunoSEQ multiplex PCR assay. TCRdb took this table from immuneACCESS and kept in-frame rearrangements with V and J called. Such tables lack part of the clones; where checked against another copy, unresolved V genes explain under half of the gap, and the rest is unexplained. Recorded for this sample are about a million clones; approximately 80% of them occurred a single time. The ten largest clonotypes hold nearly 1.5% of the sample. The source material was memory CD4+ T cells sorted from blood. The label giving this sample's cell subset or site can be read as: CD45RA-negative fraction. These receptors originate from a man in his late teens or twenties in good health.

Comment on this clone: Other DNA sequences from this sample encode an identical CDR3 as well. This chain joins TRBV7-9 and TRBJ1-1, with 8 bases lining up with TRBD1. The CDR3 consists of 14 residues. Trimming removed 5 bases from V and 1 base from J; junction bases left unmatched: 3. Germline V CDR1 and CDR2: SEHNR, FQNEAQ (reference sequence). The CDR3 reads CASSPGQGNTEAFF. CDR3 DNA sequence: TGTGCCAGCAGCCCAGGACAGGGGAACACTGAAGCTTTCTTT.

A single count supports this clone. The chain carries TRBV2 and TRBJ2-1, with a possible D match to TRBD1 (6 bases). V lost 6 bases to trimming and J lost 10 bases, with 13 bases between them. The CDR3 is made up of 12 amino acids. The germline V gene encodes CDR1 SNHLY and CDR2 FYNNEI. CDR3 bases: TGTGCCAGCAGGGGAGAGAGGGGGGAGCAGTTCTTC. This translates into CASRGERGEQFF.

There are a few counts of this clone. CDR3 region: CASSIDGDYGYTF. CDR3 nucleotide sequence: TGTGCCAGTAGTATAGATGGGGACTATGGCTACACCTTC. The rearrangement links TRBV19 to TRBJ1-2; D remains unclear. CDR3 length: 13 amino acids. Germline CDR1 LNHDA, CDR2 SQIVND (reference sequence). V lost 0 bases and J 3 bases, leaving 5 bases between the germline ends.

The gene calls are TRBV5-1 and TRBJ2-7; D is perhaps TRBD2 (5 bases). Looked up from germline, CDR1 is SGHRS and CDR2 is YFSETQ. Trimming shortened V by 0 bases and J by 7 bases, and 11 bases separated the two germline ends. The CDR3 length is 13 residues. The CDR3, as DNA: TGCGCCAGCAGCTTGGCCGGGGTAGGGGAGCAGTACTTC. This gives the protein CASSLAGVGEQYF.

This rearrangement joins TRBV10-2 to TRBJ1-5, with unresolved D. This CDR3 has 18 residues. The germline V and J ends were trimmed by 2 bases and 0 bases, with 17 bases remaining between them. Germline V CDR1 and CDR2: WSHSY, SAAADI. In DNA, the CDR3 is TGCGCCAGCAGTGAGGGCCGGACGGACCCCACTAGCAATCAGCCCCAGCATTTT. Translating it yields CASSEGRTDPTSNQPQHF.

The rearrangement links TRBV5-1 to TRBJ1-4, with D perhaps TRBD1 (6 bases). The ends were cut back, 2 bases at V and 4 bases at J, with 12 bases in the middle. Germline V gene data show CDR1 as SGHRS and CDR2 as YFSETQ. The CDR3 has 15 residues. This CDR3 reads CASSFGRGSNEKLFF. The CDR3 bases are TGCGCCAGCAGCTTTGGAAGGGGGAGTAATGAAAAACTGTTTTTT.

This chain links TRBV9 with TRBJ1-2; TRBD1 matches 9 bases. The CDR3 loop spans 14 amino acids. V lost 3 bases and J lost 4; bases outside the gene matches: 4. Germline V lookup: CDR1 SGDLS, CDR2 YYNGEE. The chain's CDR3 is CASSAGQGLYGYTF. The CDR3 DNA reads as TGTGCCAGCAGCGCAGGACAGGGGCTCTATGGCTACACCTTC.

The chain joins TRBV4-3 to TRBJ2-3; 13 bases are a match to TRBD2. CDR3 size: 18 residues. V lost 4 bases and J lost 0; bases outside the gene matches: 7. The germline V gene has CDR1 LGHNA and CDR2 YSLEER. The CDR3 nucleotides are TGCGCCAGCAGCCTTCGACTAGCGGGAGGTCTCAGCACAGATACGCAGTATTTT. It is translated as CASSLRLAGGLSTDTQYF.

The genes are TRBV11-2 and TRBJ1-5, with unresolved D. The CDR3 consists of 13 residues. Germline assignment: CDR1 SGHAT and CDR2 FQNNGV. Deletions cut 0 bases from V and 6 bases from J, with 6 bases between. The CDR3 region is CASSLETGQPQHF. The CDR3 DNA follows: TGTGCCAGCAGCTTAGAAACGGGTCAGCCCCAGCATTTT.

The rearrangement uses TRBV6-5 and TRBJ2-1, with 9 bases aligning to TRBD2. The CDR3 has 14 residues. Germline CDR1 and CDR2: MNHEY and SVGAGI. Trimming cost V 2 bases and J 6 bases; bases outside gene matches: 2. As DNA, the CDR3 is TGTGCCAGCAGTTACGAAGCGGGAGGCAATGAGCAGTTCTTC. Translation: CASSYEAGGNEQFF.

CDR3 nucleotides: TGTGCCAGCAGCTTGGGGACAGGGAATGGCGGGGAGCTGTTTTTT. Amino acids: CASSLGTGNGGELFF. The rearrangement uses TRBV7-9 and TRBJ2-2, with 9 positions matching TRBD1. The CDR3 contains 15 residues. CDR1 is SEHNR, CDR2 FQNEAQ, per germline (reference sequence). V lost 3 bases, J lost 7 bases, and 6 bases stayed unmatched.

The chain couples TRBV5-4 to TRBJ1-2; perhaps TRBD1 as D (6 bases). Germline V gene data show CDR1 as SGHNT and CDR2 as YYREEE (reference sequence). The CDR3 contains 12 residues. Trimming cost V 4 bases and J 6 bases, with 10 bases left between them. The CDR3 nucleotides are TGTGCCAGCAGCACCAGGGGAGATGGCTACACCTTC. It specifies CASSTRGDGYTF.

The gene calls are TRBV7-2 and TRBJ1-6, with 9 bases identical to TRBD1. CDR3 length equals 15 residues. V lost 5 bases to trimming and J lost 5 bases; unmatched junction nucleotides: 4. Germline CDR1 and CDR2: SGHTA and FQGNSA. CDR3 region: CASSPQGADNSPLHF. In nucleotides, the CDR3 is TGTGCCAGCAGCCCACAGGGGGCAGATAATTCACCCCTCCACTTT.

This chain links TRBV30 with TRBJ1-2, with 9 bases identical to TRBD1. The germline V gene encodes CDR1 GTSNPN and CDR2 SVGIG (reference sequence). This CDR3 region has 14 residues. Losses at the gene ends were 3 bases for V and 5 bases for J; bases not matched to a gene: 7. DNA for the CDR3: TGTGCCTGGAGCCCGGGACAGGGAGGGTATGGCTACACCTTC. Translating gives CAWSPGQGGYGYTF.

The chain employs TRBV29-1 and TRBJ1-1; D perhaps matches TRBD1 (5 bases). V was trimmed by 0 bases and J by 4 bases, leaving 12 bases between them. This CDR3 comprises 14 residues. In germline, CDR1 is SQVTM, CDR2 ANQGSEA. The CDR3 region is CSVEEGGGGTEAFF. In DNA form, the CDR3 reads TGCAGCGTTGAAGAGGGGGGAGGTGGCACTGAAGCTTTCTTT.

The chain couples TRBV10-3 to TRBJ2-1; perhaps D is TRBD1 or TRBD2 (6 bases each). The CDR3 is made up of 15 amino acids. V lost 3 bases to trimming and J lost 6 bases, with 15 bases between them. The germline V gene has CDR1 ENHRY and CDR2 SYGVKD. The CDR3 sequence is CAISDFGGRGNEQFF. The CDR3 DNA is TGTGCCATCAGTGATTTCGGGGGCCGGGGCAATGAGCAGTTCTTC.

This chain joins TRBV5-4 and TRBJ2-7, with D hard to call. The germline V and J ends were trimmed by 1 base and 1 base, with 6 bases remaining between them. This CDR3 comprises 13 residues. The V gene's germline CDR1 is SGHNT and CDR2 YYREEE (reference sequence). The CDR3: CASSLSASYEQYF. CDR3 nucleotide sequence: TGTGCCAGCAGCTTGTCAGCTTCCTACGAGCAGTACTTC. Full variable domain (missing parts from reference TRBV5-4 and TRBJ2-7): ETGVTQSPTHLIKTRGQQVTLRCSSQSGHNTVSWYQQALGQGPQFIFQYYREEENGRGNFPPRFSGLQFPNYSSELNVNALELDDSALYLCASSLSASYEQYFGPGTRLTVT.

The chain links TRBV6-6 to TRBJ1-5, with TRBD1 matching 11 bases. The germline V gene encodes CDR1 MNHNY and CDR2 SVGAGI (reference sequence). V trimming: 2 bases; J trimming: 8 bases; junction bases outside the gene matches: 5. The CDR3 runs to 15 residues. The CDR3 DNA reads TGTGCCAGCAGTTACGCGGGACAGGGGGTTGAGCCCCAGCATTTT. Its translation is CASSYAGQGVEPQHF.

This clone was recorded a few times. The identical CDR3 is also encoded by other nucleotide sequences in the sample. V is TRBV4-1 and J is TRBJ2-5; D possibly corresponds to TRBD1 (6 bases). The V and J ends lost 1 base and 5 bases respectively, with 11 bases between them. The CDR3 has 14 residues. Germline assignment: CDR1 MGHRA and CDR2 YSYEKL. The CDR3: CASSQGQGRETQYF. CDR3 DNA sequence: TGCGCCAGCAGCCAAGGGCAGGGGCGGGAGACCCAGTACTTC.

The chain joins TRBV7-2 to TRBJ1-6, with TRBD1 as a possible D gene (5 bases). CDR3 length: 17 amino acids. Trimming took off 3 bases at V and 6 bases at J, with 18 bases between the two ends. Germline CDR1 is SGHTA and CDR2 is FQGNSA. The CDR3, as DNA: TGTGCCAGCAGCTTCGAACGGGGGGAGGGCTTTAATTCACCCCTCCACTTT. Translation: CASSFERGEGFNSPLHF.

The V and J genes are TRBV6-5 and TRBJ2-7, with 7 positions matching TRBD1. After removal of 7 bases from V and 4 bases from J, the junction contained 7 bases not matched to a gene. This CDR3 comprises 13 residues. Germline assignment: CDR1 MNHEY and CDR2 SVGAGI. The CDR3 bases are TGTGCCAGCACCTTGGGGACAGCGTACGAGCAGTACTTC. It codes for CASTLGTAYEQYF.

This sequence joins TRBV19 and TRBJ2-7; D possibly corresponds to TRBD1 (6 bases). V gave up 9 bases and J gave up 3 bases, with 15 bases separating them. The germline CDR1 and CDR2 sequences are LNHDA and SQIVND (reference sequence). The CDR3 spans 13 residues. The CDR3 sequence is CARGRDTFYEQYF. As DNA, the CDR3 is TGTGCCAGGGGACGGGACACTTTCTACGAGCAGTACTTC.

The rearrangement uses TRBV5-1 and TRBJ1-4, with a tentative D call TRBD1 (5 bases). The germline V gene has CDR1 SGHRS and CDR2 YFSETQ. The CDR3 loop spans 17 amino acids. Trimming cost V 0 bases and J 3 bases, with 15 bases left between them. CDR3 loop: CASSLGGRAAANEKLFF. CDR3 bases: TGCGCCAGCAGCTTGGGTGGCAGGGCGGCCGCTAATGAAAAACTGTTTTTT.

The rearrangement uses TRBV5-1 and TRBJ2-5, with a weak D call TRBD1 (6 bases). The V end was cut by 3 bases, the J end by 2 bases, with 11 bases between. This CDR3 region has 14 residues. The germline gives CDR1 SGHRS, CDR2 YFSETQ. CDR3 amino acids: CASSSGQNQETQYF. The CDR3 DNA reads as TGCGCCAGCAGCTCCGGACAGAATCAAGAGACCCAGTACTTC. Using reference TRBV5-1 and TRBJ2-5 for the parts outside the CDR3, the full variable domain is KAGVTQTPRYLIKTRGQQVTLSCSPISGHRSVSWYQQTPGQGLQFLFEYFSETQRNKGNFPGRFSGRQFSNSRSEMNVSTLELGDSALYLCASSSGQNQETQYFGPGTRLLVL.

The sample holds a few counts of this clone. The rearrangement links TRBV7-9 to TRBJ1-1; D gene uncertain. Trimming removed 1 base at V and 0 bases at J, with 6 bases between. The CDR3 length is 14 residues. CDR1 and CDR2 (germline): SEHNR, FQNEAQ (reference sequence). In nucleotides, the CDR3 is TGTGCCAGCAGCTTAGAGTTGATGAACACTGAAGCTTTCTTT. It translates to CASSLELMNTEAFF.